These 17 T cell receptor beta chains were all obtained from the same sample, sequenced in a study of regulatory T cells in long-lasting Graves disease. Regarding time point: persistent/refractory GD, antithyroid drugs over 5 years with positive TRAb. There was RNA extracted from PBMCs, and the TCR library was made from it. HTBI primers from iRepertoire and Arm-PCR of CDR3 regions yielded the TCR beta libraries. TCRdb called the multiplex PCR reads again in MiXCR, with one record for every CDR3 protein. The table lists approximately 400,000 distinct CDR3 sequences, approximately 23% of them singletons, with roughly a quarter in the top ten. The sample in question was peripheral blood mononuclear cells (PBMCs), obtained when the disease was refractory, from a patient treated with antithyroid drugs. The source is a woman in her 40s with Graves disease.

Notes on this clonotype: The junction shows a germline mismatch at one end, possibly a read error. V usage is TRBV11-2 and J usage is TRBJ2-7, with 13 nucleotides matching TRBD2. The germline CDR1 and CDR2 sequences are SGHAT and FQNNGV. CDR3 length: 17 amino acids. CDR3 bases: TGTGCCAGCAGCTCAGGGACTAGCGGGAAGAGGGTCTACGAGCCGTACTTC. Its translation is CASSSGTSGKRVYEPYF.

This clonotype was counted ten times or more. In DNA, the CDR3 is TGCAGCGTTGAATCGTCTTCACAAGAGACCCAGTACTTC. Encoded protein: CSVESSSQETQYF. The chain employs TRBV29-1 and TRBJ2-5; D not certain. Looked up from germline, CDR1 is SQVTM and CDR2 is ANQGSEA. This CDR3 is 13 amino acids long. Trimming stripped 2 bases from V and 2 bases from J, with 9 bases between.

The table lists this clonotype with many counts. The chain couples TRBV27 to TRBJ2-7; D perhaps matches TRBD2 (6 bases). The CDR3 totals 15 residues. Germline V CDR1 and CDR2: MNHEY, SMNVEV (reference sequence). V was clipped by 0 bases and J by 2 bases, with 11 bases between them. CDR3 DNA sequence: TGTGCCAGCAGTTTATCCGGACTAAACGCCTACGAGCAGTACTTC. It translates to CASSLSGLNAYEQYF.

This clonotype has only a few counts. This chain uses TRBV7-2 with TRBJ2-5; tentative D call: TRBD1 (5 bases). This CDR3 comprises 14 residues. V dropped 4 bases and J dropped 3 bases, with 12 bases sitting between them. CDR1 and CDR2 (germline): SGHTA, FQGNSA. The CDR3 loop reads CASSWWQGKETQYF. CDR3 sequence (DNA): TGTGCCAGCAGCTGGTGGCAGGGTAAAGAGACCCAGTACTTC. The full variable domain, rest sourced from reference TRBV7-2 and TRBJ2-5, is GAGVSQSPSNKVTEKGKDVELRCDPISGHTALYWYRQSLGQGLEFLIYFQGNSAPDKSGLPSDRFSAERTGGSVSTLTIQRTQQEDSAVYLCASSWWQGKETQYFGPGTRLLVL.

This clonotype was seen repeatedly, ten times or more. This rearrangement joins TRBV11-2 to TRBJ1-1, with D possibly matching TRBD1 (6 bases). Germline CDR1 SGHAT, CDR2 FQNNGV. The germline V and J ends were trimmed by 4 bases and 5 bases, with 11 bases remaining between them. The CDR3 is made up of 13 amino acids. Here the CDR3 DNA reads TGTGCCAGCAGCTCCTCTACAGGGACTGAAGCTTTCTTT. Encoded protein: CASSSSTGTEAFF.

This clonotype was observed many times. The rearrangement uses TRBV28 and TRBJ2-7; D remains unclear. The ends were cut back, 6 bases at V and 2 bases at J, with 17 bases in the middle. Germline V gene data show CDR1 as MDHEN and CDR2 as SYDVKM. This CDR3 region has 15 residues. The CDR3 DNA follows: TGTGCCAGCAGCACCCCGCGAGGCCGTCCCTACGAGCAGTACTTC. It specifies CASSTPRGRPYEQYF. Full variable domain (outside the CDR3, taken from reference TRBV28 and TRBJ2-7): DVKVTQSSRYLVKRTGEKVFLECVQDMDHENMFWYRQDPGLGLRLIYFSYDVKMKEKGDIPEGYSVSREKKERFSLILESASTNQTSMYLCASSTPRGRPYEQYFGPGTRLTVT.

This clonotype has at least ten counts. The CDR3 sequence is CSVGGRQETQYF. CDR3 sequence (DNA): TGCAGCGTTGGGGGTAGGCAGGAGACCCAGTACTTC. The chain joins TRBV29-1 to TRBJ2-5; D uncertain. Germline V gene data show CDR1 as SQVTM and CDR2 as ANQGSEA. The CDR3 extends over 12 amino acids. V lost 4 bases, J lost 5 bases, and 11 bases lay in between.

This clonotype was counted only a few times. CDR3 nucleotide sequence: TGTGCCAGCGGGAACAATGAGCAGTTCTTC. As protein: CASGNNEQFF. The V and J genes are TRBV12-3 or TRBV12-4 and TRBJ2-1; unclear D gene. The CDR3 is made up of 10 amino acids. Trimming removed 8 bases from V and 5 bases from J, with 4 bases in between.

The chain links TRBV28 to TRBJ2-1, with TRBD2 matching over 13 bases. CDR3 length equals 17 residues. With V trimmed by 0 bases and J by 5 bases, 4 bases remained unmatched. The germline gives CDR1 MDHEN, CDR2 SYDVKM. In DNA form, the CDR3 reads TGTGCCAGCAGTTTATGGCTCGGGACTAGCGGGAACAATGAGCAGTTCTTC. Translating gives CASSLWLGTSGNNEQFF. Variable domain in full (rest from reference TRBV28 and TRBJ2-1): DVKVTQSSRYLVKRTGEKVFLECVQDMDHENMFWYRQDPGLGLRLIYFSYDVKMKEKGDIPEGYSVSREKKERFSLILESASTNQTSMYLCASSLWLGTSGNNEQFFGPGTRLTVL.

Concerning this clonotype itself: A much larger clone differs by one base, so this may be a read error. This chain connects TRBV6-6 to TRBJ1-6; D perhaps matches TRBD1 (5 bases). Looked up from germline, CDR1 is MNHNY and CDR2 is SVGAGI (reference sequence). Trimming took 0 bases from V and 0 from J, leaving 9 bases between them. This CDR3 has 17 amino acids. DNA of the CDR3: TGTGCCAGCAGTTACTCGGGGGAGAGCTCCTATAATTCACCCCTCCACTTT. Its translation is CASSYSGESSYNSPLHF.

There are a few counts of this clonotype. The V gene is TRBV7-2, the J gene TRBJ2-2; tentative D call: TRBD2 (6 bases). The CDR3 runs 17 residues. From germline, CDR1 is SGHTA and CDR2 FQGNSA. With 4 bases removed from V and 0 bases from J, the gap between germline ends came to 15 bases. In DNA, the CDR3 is TGTGCCAGCAGCTCCCCGAGGGGAGGCGCGAACACCGGGGAGCTGTTTTTT. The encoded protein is CASSSPRGGANTGELFF.

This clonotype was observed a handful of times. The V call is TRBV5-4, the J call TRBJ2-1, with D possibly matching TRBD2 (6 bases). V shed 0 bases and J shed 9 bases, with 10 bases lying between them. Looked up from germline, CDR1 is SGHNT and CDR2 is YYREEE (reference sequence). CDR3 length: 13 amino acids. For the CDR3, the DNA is TGTGCCAGCAGCTTGGGGGGGAGGAGTGAGCAGTTCTTC. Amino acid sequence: CASSLGGRSEQFF.

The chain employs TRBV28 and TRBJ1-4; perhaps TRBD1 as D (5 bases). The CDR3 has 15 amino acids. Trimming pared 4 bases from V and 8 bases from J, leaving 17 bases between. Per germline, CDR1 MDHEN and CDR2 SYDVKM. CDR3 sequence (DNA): TGTGCCAGCAGTTATTCCGGGACCCCCCAGGAAAAACTGTTTTTT. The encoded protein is CASSYSGTPQEKLFF.

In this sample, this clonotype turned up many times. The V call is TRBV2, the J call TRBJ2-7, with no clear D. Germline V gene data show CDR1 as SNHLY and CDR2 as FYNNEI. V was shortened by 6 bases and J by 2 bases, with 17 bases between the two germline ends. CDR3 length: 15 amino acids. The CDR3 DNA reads TGTGCCAGCAGGATTACGTTGGGGTTCGCCTACGAGCAGTACTTC. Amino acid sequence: CASRITLGFAYEQYF.

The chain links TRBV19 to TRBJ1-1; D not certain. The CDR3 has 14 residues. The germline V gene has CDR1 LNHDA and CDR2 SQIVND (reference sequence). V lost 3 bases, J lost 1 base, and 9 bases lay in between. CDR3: CASSMGRPNTEAFF. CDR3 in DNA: TGTGCCAGTAGTATGGGCCGGCCGAACACTGAAGCTTTCTTT. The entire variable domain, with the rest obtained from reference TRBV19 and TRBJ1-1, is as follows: DGGITQSPKYLFRKEGQNVTLSCEQNLNHDAMYWYRQDPGQGLRLIYYSQIVNDFQKGDIAEGYSVSREKKESFPLTVTSAQKNPTAFYLCASSMGRPNTEAFFGQGTRLTVV.

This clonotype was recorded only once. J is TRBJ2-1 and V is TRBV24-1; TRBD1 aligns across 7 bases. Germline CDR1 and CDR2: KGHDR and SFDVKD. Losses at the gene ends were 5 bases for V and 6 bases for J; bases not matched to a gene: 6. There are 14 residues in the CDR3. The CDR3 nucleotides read TGTGCCACCAGTGGTTACAGGGGTCGCAATGAGCAGTTCTTC. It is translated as CATSGYRGRNEQFF.

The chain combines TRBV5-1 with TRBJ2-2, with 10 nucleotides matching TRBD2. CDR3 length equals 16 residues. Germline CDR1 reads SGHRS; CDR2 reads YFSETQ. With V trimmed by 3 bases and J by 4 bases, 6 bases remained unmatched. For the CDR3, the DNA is TGCGCCAGCAGCTCCTGGGCTAGCGGGAGCACCGGGGAGCTGTTTTTT. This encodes CASSSWASGSTGELFF.